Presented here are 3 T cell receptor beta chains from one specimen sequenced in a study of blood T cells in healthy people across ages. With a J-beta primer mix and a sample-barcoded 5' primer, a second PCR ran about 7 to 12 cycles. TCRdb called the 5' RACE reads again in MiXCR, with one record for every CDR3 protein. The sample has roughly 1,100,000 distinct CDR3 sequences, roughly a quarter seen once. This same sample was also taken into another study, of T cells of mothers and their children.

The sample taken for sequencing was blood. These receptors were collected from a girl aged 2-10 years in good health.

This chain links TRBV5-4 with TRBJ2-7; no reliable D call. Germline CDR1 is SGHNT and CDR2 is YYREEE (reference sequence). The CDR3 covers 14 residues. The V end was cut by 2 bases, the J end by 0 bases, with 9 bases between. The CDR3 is CASSLMGSSYEQYF. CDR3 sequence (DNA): TGTGCCAGCAGCTTAATGGGTAGCTCCTACGAGCAGTACTTC.

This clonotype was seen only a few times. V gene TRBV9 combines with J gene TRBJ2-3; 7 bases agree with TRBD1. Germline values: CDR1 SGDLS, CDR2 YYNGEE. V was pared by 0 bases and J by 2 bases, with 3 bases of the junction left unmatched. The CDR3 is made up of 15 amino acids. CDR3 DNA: TGTGCCAGCAGCGTAGAGGGGGCCTTCACAGATACGCAGTATTTT. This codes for CASSVEGAFTDTQYF.

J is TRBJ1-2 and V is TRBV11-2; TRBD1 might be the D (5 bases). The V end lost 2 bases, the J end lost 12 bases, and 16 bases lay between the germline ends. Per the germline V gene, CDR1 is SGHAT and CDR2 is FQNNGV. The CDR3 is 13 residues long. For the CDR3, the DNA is TGTGCCAGCAGCTTAACCCGGGACCGGCGCCACACCTTC. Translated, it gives CASSLTRDRRHTF.